This TCR beta chain was documented in a study of blood T cell repertoires in COVID-19. As for the study in general: From the United States, Italy and Spain came samples of acute and convalescent COVID-19.

V lost 3 bases and J 3 bases, leaving 9 bases between the germline ends. Germline-derived CDR1 and CDR2 are SGHRS and YFSETQ. CDR3 length: 13 residues. Per the original data handling: The authors estimated nucleated cell counts from reference gene primer amplification. TCRdb's table, derived via immunoSEQ multiplex PCR, lists solely in-frame clones and lacks some. D and trimming come from the DNA, and the V and J calls and clone size come from that table. In the table there are about 190,000 clones, 90% of which are singletons. The chain recombines TRBV5-1 with TRBJ1-1; the D gene is possibly TRBD1 (5 bases). This TCR came from a man over 45 with acute or convalescent COVID-19. Specimen: peripheral blood. CDR3 loop: CASSSTVDTEAFF. The CDR3 nucleotides read TGCGCCAGCAGCTCGACAGTGGACACTGAAGCTTTCTTT. Using reference TRBV5-1 and TRBJ1-1 for the parts outside the CDR3, the full variable domain is KAGVTQTPRYLIKTRGQQVTLSCSPISGHRSVSWYQQTPGQGLQFLFEYFSETQRNKGNFPGRFSGRQFSNSRSEMNVSTLELGDSALYLCASSSTVDTEAFFGQGTRLTVV.